This entry features one T cell receptor (beta chain) sequence. Its antigen is still unknown. Assay: immunoSEQ multiplex PCR; the TCRdb copy retains only in-frame clones and omits some. Here the sample spans tens of thousands of clones, about 92% being singletons. This specimen belongs to a study of T cell clones after liver transplantation. Study-wide background: Graft-donor-reactive sequences were compared with third-party-reactive TCRbeta sequences from pre-transplant mixed lymphocyte reactions.

Study-wide points: Small, mixed patient groups and varying post-transplant times limit these conclusions.

Germline-derived CDR1 and CDR2 are GTSNPN and SVGIG (reference sequence). The germline V and J ends were trimmed by 0 bases and 3 bases, with 11 bases remaining between them. The CDR3 is 14 amino acids. This chain links TRBV30 with TRBJ1-1; unclear D gene. The sequence derives from a human patient who received a liver transplant. Some T cells may be graft donor cells. Sequenced here: CD4+ T cells from blood, sampled less than 28 months after liver transplant. The CDR3 DNA is TGTGCCTGGAGTGTACGGGCAAAGTACACTGAAGCTTTCTTT. Translation: CAWSVRAKYTEAFF.